The 32 T cell receptor beta chains reported below all come from one sample, sequenced in a study of blood T cell repertoires in COVID-19. The method was immunoSEQ multiplex PCR; TCRdb's version includes in-frame clones alone and lacks a portion of them. Of a few hundred thousand clones listed, around 85% are singletons. The sample comprised peripheral blood. The receptors here all came from a man older than 75 with acute or convalescent COVID-19.

The V gene is TRBV3-1 (or the pseudogene TRBV3-2), the J gene TRBJ1-1; a possible D gene is TRBD1 (6 bases). Germline V lookup: CDR1 LGHDT, CDR2 YNNKEL (reference sequence). V shed 2 bases and J shed 0 bases, with 13 bases lying between them. This CDR3 spans 16 amino acids. DNA for the CDR3: TGTGCCAGCAGCCAAACCGGACAGAGCATGAACACTGAAGCTTTCTTT. It is translated as CASSQTGQSMNTEAFF.

The rearrangement links TRBV28 to TRBJ2-7; D unresolved. Germline CDR1 MDHEN, CDR2 SYDVKM. V lost 2 bases to trimming and J lost 4 bases, with 9 bases between them. This CDR3 spans 13 amino acids. DNA for the CDR3: TGTGCCAGCAGTTTACCCCCAAATTACGAGCAGTACTTC. Encoded protein: CASSLPPNYEQYF.

The V call is TRBV5-4, the J call TRBJ2-1; the match to TRBD1 covers 7 bases. CDR1 SGHNT and CDR2 YYREEE come from the germline V gene (reference sequence). The J segment lost 5 bases and the V segment lost 0 bases, leaving 2 bases of the junction unmatched. The CDR3 has 14 residues. CDR3 DNA sequence: TGTGCCAGCAGCTTGGGGGACAGCGACAATGAGCAGTTCTTC. Its protein is CASSLGDSDNEQFF. Complete variable domain (other parts from reference TRBV5-4 and TRBJ2-1): ETGVTQSPTHLIKTRGQQVTLRCSSQSGHNTVSWYQQALGQGPQFIFQYYREEENGRGNFPPRFSGLQFPNYSSELNVNALELDDSALYLCASSLGDSDNEQFFGPGTRLTVL.

This clone was counted a single time. V usage is TRBV3-1 (or the pseudogene TRBV3-2) and J usage is TRBJ1-1; D might be TRBD1 (6 bases). The CDR3 loop spans 16 amino acids. The ends were cut back, 5 bases at V and 1 base at J, with 17 bases in the middle. Germline V lookup: CDR1 LGHDT, CDR2 YNNKEL (reference sequence). Here the CDR3 reads CASSKGETQGNTEAFF. DNA of the CDR3: TGTGCCAGCAGCAAGGGGGAAACTCAAGGGAACACTGAAGCTTTCTTT.

The rearrangement joins TRBV5-5 to TRBJ2-7; D is perhaps TRBD1 (5 bases). This CDR3 is built from 12 residues. V lost 2 bases and J 4 bases, leaving 7 bases between the germline ends. Germline-derived CDR1 and CDR2 are SGHKS and YYEKEE (reference sequence). The DNA for the CDR3 is TGTGCCAGCAGCTTTTCAGGGTACGAGCAGTACTTC. Amino acid sequence: CASSFSGYEQYF.

The rearrangement links TRBV3-1 (or the pseudogene TRBV3-2) to TRBJ2-1, with 8 bases fitting TRBD1. After removal of 4 bases from V and 6 bases from J, the junction contained 2 bases not matched to a gene. The CDR3 extends over 13 amino acids. Germline CDR1 reads LGHDT; CDR2 reads YNNKEL (reference sequence). The CDR3 coding sequence is TGTGCCAGCAGCCGGACAGGGTCCAATGAGCAGTTCTTC. This gives the protein CASSRTGSNEQFF.

CDR3 DNA: TGTGCCAGCAGTCCTCGGGGAGGGGCGCAAGCTAACTATGGCTACACCTTC. Encoded protein: CASSPRGGAQANYGYTF. The chain combines TRBV5-4 with TRBJ1-2, with a tentative D call TRBD1 (5 bases). Germline V gives CDR1 SGHNT, CDR2 YYREEE (reference sequence). This CDR3 is built from 17 residues. Trimming removed 5 bases from V and 0 bases from J, with 20 bases in between. The variable domain in full, completed from reference TRBV5-4 and TRBJ1-2, reads ETGVTQSPTHLIKTRGQQVTLRCSSQSGHNTVSWYQQALGQGPQFIFQYYREEENGRGNFPPRFSGLQFPNYSSELNVNALELDDSALYLCASSPRGGAQANYGYTFGSGTRLTVV.

V is TRBV6-5 and J is TRBJ2-1; 10 bases match TRBD2. V trimming: 2 bases; J trimming: 10 bases; junction bases outside the gene matches: 8. This CDR3 is built from 15 residues. Germline assignment: CDR1 MNHEY and CDR2 SVGAGI. The CDR3 reads CASSYAVAGGGEQFF. The DNA for the CDR3 is TGTGCCAGCAGTTACGCGGTAGCGGGAGGAGGGGAGCAGTTCTTC.

This chain connects TRBV20-1 to TRBJ2-7; 8 bases match TRBD1. This CDR3 has 13 amino acids. Germline CDR1 and CDR2: DFQATT and SNEGSKA (reference sequence). Trimming cost V 3 bases and J 1 base; bases outside gene matches: 2. In DNA, the CDR3 is TGCAGTGCTAGTTGGACAGGGTCCTACGAGCAGTACTTC. Its protein is CSASWTGSYEQYF.

As DNA, the CDR3 is TGTGCCAGTAGTATAACGGTCGACAGGGACAGACTGTTTTTT. Amino acid sequence: CASSITVDRDRLFF. The chain is built from TRBV19 and TRBJ1-4; 7 bases line up with TRBD1. CDR1 and CDR2 from the germline V gene are LNHDA and SQIVND (reference sequence). Trimming at V came to 2 bases and at J to 13 bases, leaving 10 bases not matched to a gene. This CDR3 spans 14 amino acids.

The chain is built from TRBV7-2 and TRBJ1-1, with a possible D match to TRBD1 (6 bases). This CDR3 is built from 14 residues. Trimming took 3 bases from V and 1 from J, leaving 9 bases between them. CDR1 is SGHTA, CDR2 FQGNSA, per germline. CDR3 protein: CASSFSRGNTEAFF. CDR3 in DNA: TGTGCCAGCAGCTTTTCCAGGGGGAACACTGAAGCTTTCTTT. Combining the CDR3 with reference TRBV7-2 and TRBJ1-1 gives the whole variable domain GAGVSQSPSNKVTEKGKDVELRCDPISGHTALYWYRQSLGQGLEFLIYFQGNSAPDKSGLPSDRFSAERTGGSVSTLTIQRTQQEDSAVYLCASSFSRGNTEAFFGQGTRLTVV.

This clone was observed a few times. The rearrangement uses TRBV28 and TRBJ2-3; D may be TRBD2 (6 bases). V shed 3 bases and J shed 2 bases, with 18 bases lying between them. The CDR3 length is 17 residues. The germline gives CDR1 MDHEN, CDR2 SYDVKM. The CDR3 region is CASSFPALGLITDTQYF. As DNA, the CDR3 is TGTGCCAGCAGTTTTCCTGCCCTGGGACTTATCACAGATACGCAGTATTTT.

J is TRBJ1-1 and V is TRBV5-1; 9 bases map to TRBD1. V shed 5 bases and J 3 bases; nucleotides not matched to a gene: 5. Germline CDR1 SGHRS, CDR2 YFSETQ. CDR3 length: 14 residues. Here the CDR3 reads CASSPQGADTEAFF. The DNA for the CDR3 is TGCGCCAGCAGTCCACAGGGGGCCGACACTGAAGCTTTCTTT.

The chain employs TRBV6-1 and TRBJ1-4; TRBD1 agrees at 7 bases. The germline gives CDR1 MNHNS, CDR2 SASEGT. This CDR3 spans 16 amino acids. V dropped 0 bases and J dropped 2; count of bases not matched to a gene: 3. The CDR3 protein is CASSEATGSTNEKLFF. CDR3 bases: TGTGCCAGCAGTGAAGCGACAGGGTCGACTAATGAAAAACTGTTTTTT.

V is TRBV19 and J is TRBJ2-3, with TRBD1 identical over 8 bases. V lost 6 bases, J lost 5 bases, and 10 bases stayed unmatched. The germline V gene has CDR1 LNHDA and CDR2 SQIVND (reference sequence). The CDR3 contains 15 residues. The CDR3 reads CASRIPGTGEDTQYF. CDR3 nucleotide sequence: TGTGCCAGTAGGATACCCGGGACAGGAGAAGATACGCAGTATTTT.

The chain recombines TRBV5-5 with TRBJ1-1; 9 bases line up with TRBD1. The CDR3 has 18 amino acids. The ends lost 2 bases at V and 1 base at J; junction bases unmatched: 12. Germline CDR1 reads SGHKS; CDR2 reads YYEKEE (reference sequence). CDR3 sequence reads: CASSFFSPGTGTNTEAFF. The CDR3 DNA follows: TGTGCCAGCAGCTTTTTCAGTCCCGGGACAGGGACGAACACTGAAGCTTTCTTT.

This chain connects TRBV7-2 to TRBJ2-3; D might be TRBD1 (6 bases). CDR3 length: 14 amino acids. Trimming left V 2 bases short and J 3 bases short, with 9 bases between. Germline assignment: CDR1 SGHTA and CDR2 FQGNSA. The CDR3 region is CASSLSQGTDTQYF. The CDR3 nucleotides are TGTGCCAGCAGCTTATCGCAGGGGACAGATACGCAGTATTTT.

Turning to this clone: At one boundary the junction diverges from the germline segment, which might be a read error. In the same sample, other DNA sequences code for this CDR3. DNA for the CDR3: TGTGCTAGCAGTTTAGGACAGGGTGGAAATCAGCCCCAGCATTTT. It translates to CASSLGQGGNQPQHF. The chain has TRBV6-2 or TRBV6-3 and TRBJ1-5; 8 bases are shared with TRBD1. Germline V gene lookup returns CDR1 MNHEY and CDR2 SVGEGT. The CDR3 runs to 15 residues.

This chain links TRBV6-5 with TRBJ2-5; D possibly corresponds to TRBD1 (6 bases). Trimming pared 5 bases from V and 4 bases from J, leaving 14 bases between. CDR1 and CDR2 from the germline V gene are MNHEY and SVGAGI. This CDR3 is built from 14 residues. The CDR3, as DNA: TGTGCCAGCAGTACCTTGACAGGAAGAGAGACCCAGTACTTC. Amino acids: CASSTLTGRETQYF.

The chain carries TRBV15 and TRBJ2-5, with TRBD1 matching 7 bases. The CDR3 has 15 amino acids. The V gene end was trimmed by 0 bases and the J gene end by 2 bases; junction bases not matched to a gene: 3. Germline CDR1 and CDR2: LNHNV and YYDKDF (reference sequence). This CDR3 is CATSRERGLQETQYF. The CDR3 coding sequence is TGTGCCACCAGCAGAGAAAGGGGGCTTCAAGAGACCCAGTACTTC. Supplemented by reference TRBV15 and TRBJ2-5, the full variable domain reads DAMVIQNPRYQVTQFGKPVTLSCSQTLNHNVMYWYQQKSSQAPKLLFHYYDKDFNNEADTPDNFQSRRPNTSFCFLDIRSPGLGDTAMYLCATSRERGLQETQYFGPGTRLLVL.

This rearrangement joins TRBV5-1 to TRBJ1-6; TRBD1 is a possible D gene (5 bases). Germline V gene sequence: CDR1 SGHRS, CDR2 YFSETQ. The V and J ends lost 0 bases and 11 bases respectively, with 15 bases between them. There are 15 residues in the CDR3. The CDR3 DNA reads as TGCGCCAGCAGCTTGGGGACACAGGAAGGGACACCCCTCCACTTT. Its protein is CASSLGTQEGTPLHF. Complete variable domain (other parts from reference TRBV5-1 and TRBJ1-6): KAGVTQTPRYLIKTRGQQVTLSCSPISGHRSVSWYQQTPGQGLQFLFEYFSETQRNKGNFPGRFSGRQFSNSRSEMNVSTLELGDSALYLCASSLGTQEGTPLHFGNGTRLTVT.

The chain joins TRBV12-5 to TRBJ1-6, with D hard to call. V was pared by 0 bases and J by 7 bases, with 10 bases between. Germline V gives CDR1 LGHNT, CDR2 FRNRAP. This CDR3 region has 15 residues. Written as DNA, the CDR3 is TGTGCTAGTGGTTTGGTATTGGGCAGGAATTCACCCCTCCACTTT. Amino acids: CASGLVLGRNSPLHF.

The sample holds one count of this clone. The J gene is TRBJ2-5, the V gene TRBV24-1; D possibly corresponds to TRBD1 (6 bases). Germline V gene lookup returns CDR1 KGHDR and CDR2 SFDVKD. This CDR3 has 16 residues. Deletions cut 6 bases from V and 2 bases from J, with 18 bases between. The CDR3 DNA reads as TGTGCCACCAGTCCGGGGTCCTGGGACATTCAAGAGACCCAGTACTTC. Translated: CATSPGSWDIQETQYF.

CDR3 sequence (DNA): TGTGCCAGCTCACCTGCGGGACTAGCTGGCTCCTACAATGAGCAGTTCTTC. Translating it yields CASSPAGLAGSYNEQFF. The chain joins TRBV18 to TRBJ2-1; 9 bases are shared with TRBD2. The CDR3 contains 17 residues. The ends lost 3 bases at V and 0 bases at J; junction bases unmatched: 6. Germline values: CDR1 KGHSH, CDR2 LQKENI.

The chain has TRBV6-4 and TRBJ2-7; 9 nucleotides align to TRBD1. There are 14 residues in the CDR3. Per germline, CDR1 MRHNA and CDR2 SNTAGT. The trim removed 6 bases at V and 3 bases at J, leaving 6 bases unmatched. CDR3 amino acids: CASRNRGRFYEQYF. As DNA, the CDR3 is TGTGCCAGCAGGAACAGGGGGCGTTTCTACGAGCAGTACTTC.

The table lists this clone with a few counts. The chain couples TRBV27 to TRBJ1-1; 9 bases align to TRBD1. Germline CDR1 MNHEY, CDR2 SMNVEV (reference sequence). V dropped 6 bases and J dropped 4; count of bases not matched to a gene: 3. This CDR3 comprises 13 residues. The DNA for the CDR3 is TGTGCCAGCAGGCTGACAGGGGGCACTGAAGCTTTCTTT. Residues: CASRLTGGTEAFF.

V is TRBV5-1 and J is TRBJ2-1; no clear D. Trimming left V 3 bases short and J 10 bases short, with 14 bases between. This CDR3 has 13 amino acids. Looked up from germline, CDR1 is SGHRS and CDR2 is YFSETQ. The CDR3 DNA follows: TGCGCCAGCAGCTCGACGATTAGCAACGAGCAGTTCTTC. This sequence encodes CASSSTISNEQFF.

V gene TRBV5-1 combines with J gene TRBJ1-4; 8 nucleotides line up with TRBD1. The CDR3 is 18 amino acids. The ends lost 4 bases at V and 7 bases at J; junction bases unmatched: 18. Germline CDR1 is SGHRS and CDR2 is YFSETQ. The chain's CDR3 is CASSPTGQGVRKSEKLFF. DNA for the CDR3: TGCGCCAGCAGCCCGACAGGACAGGGCGTGAGGAAGAGTGAAAAACTGTTTTTT. Full variable domain (remainder filled in from reference TRBV5-1 and TRBJ1-4): KAGVTQTPRYLIKTRGQQVTLSCSPISGHRSVSWYQQTPGQGLQFLFEYFSETQRNKGNFPGRFSGRQFSNSRSEMNVSTLELGDSALYLCASSPTGQGVRKSEKLFFGSGTQLSVL.

The CDR3 loop reads CATSGGYSNQPQHF. CDR3 nucleotides: TGTGCCACCAGTGGAGGGTATAGCAATCAGCCCCAGCATTTT. This sequence joins TRBV24-1 and TRBJ1-5; D is unresolved. The CDR3 consists of 14 residues. The germline V gene encodes CDR1 KGHDR and CDR2 SFDVKD. V was cut by 5 bases and J by 0 bases, with 7 bases left in between.

A single count supports this clone. The chain links TRBV28 to TRBJ2-3, with D possibly TRBD2 on 7 matching bases. Looked up from germline, CDR1 is MDHEN and CDR2 is SYDVKM. V was pared by 2 bases and J by 2 bases, with 11 bases between. This CDR3 comprises 15 residues. DNA for the CDR3: TGTGCCAGCAGTTTACGGGGGGCGTCCACAGATACGCAGTATTTT. Translated: CASSLRGASTDTQYF.

V usage is TRBV19 and J usage is TRBJ2-4; 11 bases agree with TRBD2. Trimming took 5 bases from V and 0 from J; bases not matched to a gene: 6. This CDR3 comprises 17 residues. CDR1 is LNHDA and CDR2 is SQIVND in the germline V gene (reference sequence). The CDR3 loop reads CASSAIAGGLAKNIQYF. Written as DNA, the CDR3 is TGTGCCAGTAGTGCAATAGCGGGGGGGTTAGCCAAAAACATTCAGTACTTC. Full variable domain (outside the CDR3, taken from reference TRBV19 and TRBJ2-4): DGGITQSPKYLFRKEGQNVTLSCEQNLNHDAMYWYRQDPGQGLRLIYYSQIVNDFQKGDIAEGYSVSREKKESFPLTVTSAQKNPTAFYLCASSAIAGGLAKNIQYFGAGTRLSVL.

V and J are TRBV7-9 and TRBJ2-7; D is unclear. Trimming pared 6 bases from V and 2 bases from J, leaving 14 bases between. Germline CDR1 SEHNR, CDR2 FQNEAQ (reference sequence). The CDR3 extends over 14 amino acids. The CDR3 region is CASSPRRPPYEQYF. The CDR3 coding sequence is TGTGCCAGCAGTCCCCGCAGGCCGCCCTACGAGCAGTACTTC.